This T cell receptor beta chain was retrieved from a study of vaccination and CD4 T cells after COVID-19. Concerning this clonotype: Its specificity is not known.

At the Johns Hopkins FTIC core, DNA taken from cultured CD4+ T cells was sequenced by way of the Oncomine TCR Beta short-read assay. TCRdb re-analysed the PCR reads in MiXCR, keeping a single row per CDR3 protein. The data contain over 25,000 distinct CDR3 sequences, 55% to 80% of them seen just once; the ten biggest clones take up about 15%. Specified treatment: approximately 10-day PBMC culture with coronavirus spike peptide pools or control peptides (ViraFEST assay). After being plated at under 2.5 million per well, PBMCs were cultured with about 10 IU/ml IL-2 and 8.5 to 10 ug/ml peptide pools. The clonotype was recovered from a human donor who received a COVID-19 vaccine. Source: CD4+ T cells from blood, cultured in vitro, taken after SARS-CoV-2 vaccination.

The CDR3 nucleotides read TGTGCCATCAGTGAAGCAGGGGGTCTTGTTGAAAAACTGTTTTTT. Protein sequence: CAISEAGGLVEKLFF. The chain couples TRBV10-3 to TRBJ1-4, with 7 bases that match TRBD1. CDR1 is ENHRY, CDR2 SYGVKD, per germline. The CDR3 is made up of 15 amino acids. V shed 3 bases, J shed 7 bases, and the junction held 8 bases outside the gene matches.